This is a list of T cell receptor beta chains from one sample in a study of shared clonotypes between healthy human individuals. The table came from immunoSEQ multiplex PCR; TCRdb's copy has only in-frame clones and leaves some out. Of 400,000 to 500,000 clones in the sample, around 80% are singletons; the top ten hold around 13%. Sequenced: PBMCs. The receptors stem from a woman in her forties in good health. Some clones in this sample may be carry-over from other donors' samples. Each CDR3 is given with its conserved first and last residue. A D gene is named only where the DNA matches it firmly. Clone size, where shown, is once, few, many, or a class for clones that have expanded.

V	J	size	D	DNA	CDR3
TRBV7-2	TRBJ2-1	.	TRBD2	TGTGCCAGCAGCCCAAGGACTAGCCGGTCCTACAATGAGCAGTTCTTC	CASSPRTSRSYNEQFF
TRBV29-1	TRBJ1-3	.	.	TGCAGCGCAACGACAGGTGGCGGAAACACCATATATTTT	CSATTGGGNTIYF
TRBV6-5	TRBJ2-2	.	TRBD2	TGTGCCAGCAGTAGCGGGATCGGGGAGCTGTTTTTT	CASSSGIGELFF
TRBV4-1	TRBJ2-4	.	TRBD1	TGCGCCAGCAGCCACCCGACCCGGGCCAGGGGGTACATTCAGTACTTC	CASSHPTRARGYIQYF
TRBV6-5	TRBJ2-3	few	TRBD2	TGTGCCAGCAGGCGGACTAGCGGGTTCACAGATACGCAGTATTTT	CASRRTSGFTDTQYF
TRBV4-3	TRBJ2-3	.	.	TGCGCCAGCAGCCAAGCTTTGCCGCCCCTCACAGATACGCAGTATTTT	CASSQALPPLTDTQYF
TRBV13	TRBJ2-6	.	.	TGTGCCAGCAGCCCGAGTGGGTACCCCCGCTCTGGGGCCAACGTCCTGACTTTC	CASSPSGYPRSGANVLTF
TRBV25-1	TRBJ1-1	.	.	TGTGCCAGCAGTGGGGCAGGGAACACCGAAGCTTTCTTT	CASSGAGNTEAFF
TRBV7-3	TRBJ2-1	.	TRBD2	TGTGCCAGCAACCGGAAGCGGGAGGGTTATGAGCAGTTCTTC	CASNRKREGYEQFF
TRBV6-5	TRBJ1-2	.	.	TGTGCCAGCAGGGAAAGGGGAGGTAACTATGGCTACACCTTC	CASRERGGNYGYTF
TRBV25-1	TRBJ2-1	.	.	TGTGCCAGCAGTGAATGGGGCGGGCCAGACAATGAGCAGTTCTTC	CASSEWGGPDNEQFF
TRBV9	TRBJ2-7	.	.	TGTGCCAGCAGCGTAGATGGGGCATCCTCCTACGAGCAGTACTTC	CASSVDGASSYEQYF
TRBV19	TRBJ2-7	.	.	TGTGCCAGTAGTACCCAAGTGATGGCATACGAGCAGTACTTC	CASSTQVMAYEQYF
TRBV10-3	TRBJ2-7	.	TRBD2	TGTGCCGTCAGTGAGTCGGGGGTAGCGGGAGGGCCTCCCCGCTACGAGCAGTACTTC	CAVSESGVAGGPPRYEQYF
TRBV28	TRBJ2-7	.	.	TGTGCCAGCAGCCCCCCCTCGTCAAACGAGCAGTACTTC	CASSPPSSNEQYF
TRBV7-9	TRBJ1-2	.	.	TGTGCCAGCAGCTCCGAGGGCGGAGGGGTGTATGGCTACACCTTC	CASSSEGGGVYGYTF
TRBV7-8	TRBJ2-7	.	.	TGTGCCAGCAGCCTGTTCGGGGCGGGACTGGCAGGCGAGCAGTACTTC	CASSLFGAGLAGEQYF
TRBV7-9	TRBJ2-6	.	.	TGTGCCAGCAGCAGAGCCCGCTCTGGGGCCAACGTCCTGACTTTC	CASSRARSGANVLTF
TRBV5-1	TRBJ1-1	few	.	TGCGCCAGCAGCTTGGATTCAGGGGACTGGTTCACTGAAGCTTTCTTT	CASSLDSGDWFTEAFF
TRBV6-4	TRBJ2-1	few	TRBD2	TGTGCCAGCAGTGTGGCGGGAGAGTTCAATGAGCAGTTCTTC	CASSVAGEFNEQFF
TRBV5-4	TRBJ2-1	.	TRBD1	TGTGCCAGCAGTCGCCGTGGGACAGGATTTGAGCAGTTCTTC	CASSRRGTGFEQFF
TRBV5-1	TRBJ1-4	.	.	TGCGCCAGCAGCGCCCGGGTGACTAATGAAAAACTGTTTTTT	CASSARVTNEKLFF